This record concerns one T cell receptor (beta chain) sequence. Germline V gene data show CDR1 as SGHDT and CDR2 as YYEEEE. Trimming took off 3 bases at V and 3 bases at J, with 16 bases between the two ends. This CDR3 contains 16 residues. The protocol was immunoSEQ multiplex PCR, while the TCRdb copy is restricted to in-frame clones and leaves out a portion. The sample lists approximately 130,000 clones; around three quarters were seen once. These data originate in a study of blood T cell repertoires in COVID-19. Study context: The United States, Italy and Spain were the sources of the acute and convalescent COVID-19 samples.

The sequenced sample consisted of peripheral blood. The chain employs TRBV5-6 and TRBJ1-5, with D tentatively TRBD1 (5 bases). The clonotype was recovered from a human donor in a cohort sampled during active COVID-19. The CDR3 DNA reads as TGTGCCAGCAGCTGGCGGAGGGGCAGGGACAATCAGCCCCAGCATTTT. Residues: CASSWRRGRDNQPQHF.